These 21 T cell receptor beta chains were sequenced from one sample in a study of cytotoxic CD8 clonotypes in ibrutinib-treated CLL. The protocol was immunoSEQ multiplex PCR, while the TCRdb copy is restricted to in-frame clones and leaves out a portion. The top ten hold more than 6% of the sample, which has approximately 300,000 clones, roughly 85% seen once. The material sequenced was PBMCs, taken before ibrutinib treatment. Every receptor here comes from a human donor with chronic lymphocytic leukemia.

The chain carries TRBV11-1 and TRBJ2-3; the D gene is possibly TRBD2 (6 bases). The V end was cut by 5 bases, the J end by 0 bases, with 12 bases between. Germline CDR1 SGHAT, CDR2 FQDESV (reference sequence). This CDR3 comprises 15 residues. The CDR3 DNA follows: TGTGCCAGCAGCCGTGACGGGACTAGCACAGATACGCAGTATTTT. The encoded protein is CASSRDGTSTDTQYF.

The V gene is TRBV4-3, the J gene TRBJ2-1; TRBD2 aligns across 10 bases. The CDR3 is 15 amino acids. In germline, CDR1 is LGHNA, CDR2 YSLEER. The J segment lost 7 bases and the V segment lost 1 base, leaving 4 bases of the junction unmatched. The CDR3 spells CASSQGLAGLNEQFF. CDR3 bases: TGCGCCAGCAGCCAAGGACTAGCGGGCTTGAATGAGCAGTTCTTC.

The CDR3 sequence is CASSKKTTFGEKLFF. In DNA form, the CDR3 reads TGTGCCAGCAGCAAGAAGACGACATTCGGTGAAAAACTGTTTTTT. J is TRBJ1-4 and V is TRBV5-6; no firm D call. The V gene's germline CDR1 is SGHDT and CDR2 YYEEEE. The CDR3 consists of 15 residues. V gave up 4 bases and J gave up 7 bases, with 17 bases separating them.

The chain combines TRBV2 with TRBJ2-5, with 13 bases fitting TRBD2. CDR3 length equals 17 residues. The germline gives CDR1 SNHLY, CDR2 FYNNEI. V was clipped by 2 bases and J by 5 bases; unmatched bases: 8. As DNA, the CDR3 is TGTGCCAGCAGTGAAACTAGCGGGAGGGCCTTCGGGGAGACCCAGTACTTC. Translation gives CASSETSGRAFGETQYF.

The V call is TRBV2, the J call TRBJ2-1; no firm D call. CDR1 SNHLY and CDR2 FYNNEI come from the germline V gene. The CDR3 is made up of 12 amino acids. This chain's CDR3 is CGLLYFGDVPFF. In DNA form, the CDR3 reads TGTGGGTTGTTGTATTTTGGGGATGTGCCGTTCTTC.

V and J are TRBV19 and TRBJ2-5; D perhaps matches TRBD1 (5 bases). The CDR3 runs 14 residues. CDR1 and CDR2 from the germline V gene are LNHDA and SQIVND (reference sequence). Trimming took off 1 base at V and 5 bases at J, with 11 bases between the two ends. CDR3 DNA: TGTGCCAGTAGTATAGGGGCAGGGAAGGAGACCCAGTACTTC. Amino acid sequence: CASSIGAGKETQYF. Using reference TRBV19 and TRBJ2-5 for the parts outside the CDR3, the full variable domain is DGGITQSPKYLFRKEGQNVTLSCEQNLNHDAMYWYRQDPGQGLRLIYYSQIVNDFQKGDIAEGYSVSREKKESFPLTVTSAQKNPTAFYLCASSIGAGKETQYFGPGTRLLVL.

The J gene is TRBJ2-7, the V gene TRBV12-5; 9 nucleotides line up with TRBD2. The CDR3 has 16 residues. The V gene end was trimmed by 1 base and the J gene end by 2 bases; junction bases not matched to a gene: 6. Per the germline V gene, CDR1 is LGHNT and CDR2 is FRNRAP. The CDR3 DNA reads TGTGCTAGTGGTTTGGCACTAGCGGGCTACGCCTACGAGCAGTACTTC. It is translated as CASGLALAGYAYEQYF.

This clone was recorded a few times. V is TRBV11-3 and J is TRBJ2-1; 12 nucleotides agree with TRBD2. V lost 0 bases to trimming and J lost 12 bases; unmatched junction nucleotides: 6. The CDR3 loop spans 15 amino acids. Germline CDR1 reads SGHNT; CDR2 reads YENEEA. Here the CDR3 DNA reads TGTGCCAGCAGCTTAGACAGGCTAGCGGGAGGGAGGCAGTTCTTC. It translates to CASSLDRLAGGRQFF.

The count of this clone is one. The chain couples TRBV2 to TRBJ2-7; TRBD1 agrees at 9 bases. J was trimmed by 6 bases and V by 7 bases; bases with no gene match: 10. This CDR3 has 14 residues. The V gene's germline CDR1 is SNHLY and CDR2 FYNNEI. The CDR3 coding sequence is TGTGCCAGCACCACAGGGGGCACCTATCTCGAGCAGTACTTC. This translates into CASTTGGTYLEQYF.

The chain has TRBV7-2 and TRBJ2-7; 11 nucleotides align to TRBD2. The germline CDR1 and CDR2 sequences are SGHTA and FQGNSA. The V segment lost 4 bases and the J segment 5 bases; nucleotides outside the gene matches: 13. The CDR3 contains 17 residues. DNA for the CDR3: TGTGCCAGCAGCTGGCCACTAGCGGGAGCGTCCCAAGACGAGCAGTACTTC. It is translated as CASSWPLAGASQDEQYF. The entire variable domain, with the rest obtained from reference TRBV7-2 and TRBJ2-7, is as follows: GAGVSQSPSNKVTEKGKDVELRCDPISGHTALYWYRQSLGQGLEFLIYFQGNSAPDKSGLPSDRFSAERTGGSVSTLTIQRTQQEDSAVYLCASSWPLAGASQDEQYFGPGTRLTVT.

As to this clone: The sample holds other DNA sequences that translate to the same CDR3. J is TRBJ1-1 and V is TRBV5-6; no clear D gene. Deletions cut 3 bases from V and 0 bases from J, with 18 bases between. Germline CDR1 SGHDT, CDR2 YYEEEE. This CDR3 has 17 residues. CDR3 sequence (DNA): TGTGCCAGCAGCTCGATCCCGTCGAGAGTCATGAACACTGAAGCTTTCTTT. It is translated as CASSSIPSRVMNTEAFF.

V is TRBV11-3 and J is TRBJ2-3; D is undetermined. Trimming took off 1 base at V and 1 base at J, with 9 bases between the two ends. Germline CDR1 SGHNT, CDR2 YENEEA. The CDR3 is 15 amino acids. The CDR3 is CASSLGGRRTDTQYF. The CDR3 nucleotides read TGTGCCAGCAGCTTAGGGGGTAGACGCACAGATACGCAGTATTTT.

CDR3 in amino acids: CASSSGLSTDTQYF. CDR3 DNA sequence: TGTGCCAGCAGCTCGGGACTTAGCACAGATACGCAGTATTTT. The J gene is TRBJ2-3, the V gene TRBV7-9; tentative D call: TRBD2 (6 bases). Per the germline V gene, CDR1 is SEHNR and CDR2 is FQNEAQ (reference sequence). This CDR3 is 14 amino acids long. V dropped 4 bases and J dropped 0 bases, with 8 bases sitting between them.

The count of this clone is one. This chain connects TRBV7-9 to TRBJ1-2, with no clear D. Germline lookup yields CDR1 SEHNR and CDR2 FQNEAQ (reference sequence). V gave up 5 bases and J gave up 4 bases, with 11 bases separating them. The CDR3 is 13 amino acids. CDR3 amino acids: CASSATHSYGYTF. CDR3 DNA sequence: TGTGCCAGCAGCGCGACACATTCCTATGGCTACACCTTC.

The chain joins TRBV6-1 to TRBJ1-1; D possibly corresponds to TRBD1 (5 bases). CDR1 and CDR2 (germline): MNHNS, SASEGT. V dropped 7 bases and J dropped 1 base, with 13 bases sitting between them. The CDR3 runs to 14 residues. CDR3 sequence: CASKEGYANTEAFF. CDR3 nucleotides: TGTGCCAGCAAGGAGGGGTACGCGAACACTGAAGCTTTCTTT.

The CDR3 is CASSQDSETNTDTQYF. DNA for the CDR3: TGTGCCAGCAGCCAGGACAGCGAAACGAACACAGATACGCAGTATTTT. The rearrangement joins TRBV7-9 to TRBJ2-3; D may be TRBD1 (6 bases). V was pared by 5 bases and J by 2 bases, with 17 bases between. The CDR3 runs 16 residues. Germline CDR1 SEHNR, CDR2 FQNEAQ (reference sequence).

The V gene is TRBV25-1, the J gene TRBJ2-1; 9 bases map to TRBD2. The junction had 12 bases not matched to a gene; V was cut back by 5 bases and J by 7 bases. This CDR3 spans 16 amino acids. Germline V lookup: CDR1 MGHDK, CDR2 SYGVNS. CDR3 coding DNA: TGTGCCAGCAGTAACATAGCGGGAGTCGGGGGGAATGAGCAGTTCTTC. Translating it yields CASSNIAGVGGNEQFF.

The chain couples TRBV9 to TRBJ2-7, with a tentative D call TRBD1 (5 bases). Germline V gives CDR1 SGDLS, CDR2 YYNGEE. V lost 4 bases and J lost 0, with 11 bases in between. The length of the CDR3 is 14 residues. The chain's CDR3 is CASSPDISSYEQYF. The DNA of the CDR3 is TGTGCCAGCAGCCCGGACATCAGCTCCTACGAGCAGTACTTC.

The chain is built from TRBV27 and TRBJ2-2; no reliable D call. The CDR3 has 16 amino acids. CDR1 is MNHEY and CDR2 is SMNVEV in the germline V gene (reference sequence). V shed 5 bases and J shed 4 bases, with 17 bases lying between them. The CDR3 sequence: CASSPTPGSITGELFF. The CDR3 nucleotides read TGTGCCAGCAGTCCGACACCCGGTTCGATCACCGGGGAGCTGTTTTTT.

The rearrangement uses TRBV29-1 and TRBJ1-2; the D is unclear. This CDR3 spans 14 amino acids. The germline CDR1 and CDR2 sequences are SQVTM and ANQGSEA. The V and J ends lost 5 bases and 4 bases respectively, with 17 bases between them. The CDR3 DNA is TGCAGCGTTCCCGAACCAGCCATTTCCTATGGCTACACCTTC. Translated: CSVPEPAISYGYTF.

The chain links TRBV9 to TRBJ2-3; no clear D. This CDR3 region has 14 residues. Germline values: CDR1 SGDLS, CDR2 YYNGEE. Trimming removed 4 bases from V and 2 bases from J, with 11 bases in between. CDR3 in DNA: TGTGCCAGCAGCCCCACGGACCCCACAGATACGCAGTATTTT. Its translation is CASSPTDPTDTQYF.